These 11 T cell receptor beta chains were all obtained from the same sample, sequenced in a study of PD-1 blockade in classical Hodgkin lymphoma. All the patients suffered relapse after autologous stem cell transplantation, and brentuximab vedotin exposure differed. From thawed PBMCs, CD4+ T cells were purified using magnetic negative selection. The assay was immunoSEQ multiplex PCR, and TCRdb's table has in-frame clones only and misses some. The sample has under 15,000 clones, 70% to 85% seen once. Here the sequenced sample was CD4+ T cells from blood, taken at baseline. These receptors were taken from a human donor with classical Hodgkin lymphoma.

The rearrangement uses TRBV10-1 and TRBJ2-3; 7 nucleotides align to TRBD2. Trimming cost V 5 bases and J 2 bases; bases outside gene matches: 4. The length of the CDR3 is 14 residues. In germline, CDR1 is WNHNN, CDR2 SYGVQD (reference sequence). CDR3 protein: CASSKAGFTDTQYF. As DNA, the CDR3 is TGCGCCAGCAGTAAAGCGGGGTTCACAGATACGCAGTATTTT.

This clone showed up just a few times. This chain connects TRBV7-9 to TRBJ1-2, with D possibly TRBD1 on 5 matching bases. This CDR3 spans 17 amino acids. Trimming took off 2 bases at V and 4 bases at J, with 20 bases between the two ends. CDR1 and CDR2 (germline): SEHNR, FQNEAQ (reference sequence). This chain's CDR3 is CASSLYRDGRSPYGYTF. Here the CDR3 DNA reads TGTGCCAGCAGCTTATACCGGGACGGACGATCGCCCTATGGCTACACCTTC.

This CDR3 is CASSPGSAGNTIYF. CDR3 in DNA: TGTGCCAGCAGCCCAGGTTCTGCCGGAAACACCATATATTTT. The chain links TRBV6-6 to TRBJ1-3; D unclear. Trimming took 6 bases from V and 4 from J, leaving 13 bases between them. CDR1 is MNHNY and CDR2 is SVGAGI in the germline V gene (reference sequence). The CDR3 has 14 residues.

This clone was picked up a small number of times. Here the CDR3 DNA reads TGTGCCAGCTCACAGGGACAGGCGACCTACGAGCAGTACTTC. Translating gives CASSQGQATYEQYF. V usage is TRBV18 and J usage is TRBJ2-7; 8 nucleotides match TRBD1. The V segment lost 4 bases and the J segment 2 bases; nucleotides outside the gene matches: 4. The length of the CDR3 is 14 residues. The V gene's germline CDR1 is KGHSH and CDR2 LQKENI.

V usage is TRBV4-3 and J usage is TRBJ2-3; D remains unclear. CDR1 and CDR2 (germline): LGHNA, YSLEER. V was shortened by 0 bases and J by 5 bases, with 12 bases between the two germline ends. This CDR3 has 15 amino acids. The CDR3 spells CASSQDRWEGDTQYF. Written as DNA, the CDR3 is TGCGCCAGCAGCCAAGATAGGTGGGAAGGAGATACGCAGTATTTT.

This sequence joins TRBV5-6 and TRBJ2-3; D gene unclear. There are 13 residues in the CDR3. The V end lost 1 base, the J end lost 6 bases, and 9 bases lay between the germline ends. Per germline, CDR1 SGHDT and CDR2 YYEEEE. CDR3 sequence: CASSLPELDTQYF. The CDR3 DNA reads TGTGCCAGCAGCTTGCCAGAGTTGGATACGCAGTATTTT.

The gene calls are TRBV6-5 and TRBJ1-6; TRBD1 matches at 10 bases. The CDR3 totals 14 residues. In germline, CDR1 is MNHEY, CDR2 SVGAGI. Trimming removed 6 bases from V and 9 bases from J; junction bases left unmatched: 5. The CDR3 here is CASRSGTGVSPLHF. In nucleotides, the CDR3 is TGTGCCAGCAGATCCGGGACAGGGGTTTCACCCCTCCACTTT.

This chain connects TRBV5-4 to TRBJ1-5; no definite D call. The V gene's germline CDR1 is SGHNT and CDR2 YYREEE (reference sequence). Trimming shortened V by 4 bases and J by 4 bases, and 15 bases separated the two germline ends. The CDR3 is 15 amino acids. In DNA, the CDR3 is TGTGCCAGCAGCCCTGGGTTAGGGCAGAATCAGCCCCAGCATTTT. Protein: CASSPGLGQNQPQHF.

The V call is TRBV18, the J call TRBJ2-5, with D possibly being TRBD1 (5 bases). Trimming stripped 3 bases from V and 4 bases from J, with 15 bases between. The CDR3 is 15 residues long. Germline V gene data show CDR1 as KGHSH and CDR2 as LQKENI. CDR3 amino acids: CASSPAGSVGETQYF. The CDR3 DNA follows: TGTGCCAGCTCACCTGCAGGGTCTGTGGGAGAGACCCAGTACTTC.

This chain uses TRBV2 with TRBJ2-1; TRBD2 matches 7 bases. Germline loops: CDR1 SNHLY, CDR2 FYNNEI. With V trimmed by 2 bases and J by 9 bases, 7 bases remained unmatched. CDR3 length: 14 amino acids. The CDR3 nucleotides read TGTGCCAGCAGTGAAAGGGCGACTAGCCGTGAGCAGTTCTTC. Amino acid sequence: CASSERATSREQFF.

The rearrangement links TRBV4-2 to TRBJ1-1; 12 bases are a match to TRBD1. Unmatched junction bases numbered 6, after V lost 3 bases and J lost 4 bases. Germline CDR1 LGHNA, CDR2 YNFKEQ. The length of the CDR3 is 16 residues. The CDR3 DNA follows: TGTGCCAGCAGCCAGAGGGGGGGACAGGGGGCCACTGAAGCTTTCTTT. It specifies CASSQRGGQGATEAFF.